The 31 T cell receptor beta chains listed next were all sequenced from one sample in a study of T cells after yellow fever vaccination. TCRdb processed the 5' RACE reads anew with MiXCR; each CDR3 protein has one entry. The sample has more than 250,000 distinct CDR3 sequences; roughly 6.8% are singletons. The specimen was PBMCs, collected 45 days after the first yellow fever vaccination. These receptors were collected from a man younger than 35 who received the YFV17D yellow fever vaccine.

This clonotype was seen more than once but under ten times. The chain recombines TRBV5-8 with TRBJ2-7; a possible D gene is TRBD1 (6 bases). V lost 0 bases and J 4 bases, leaving 14 bases between the germline ends. The germline gives CDR1 SGHTS, CDR2 YDEGEE. The CDR3 covers 15 residues. The CDR3 sequence is CASSLDFPGVYEQYV. The CDR3 nucleotides are TGTGCCAGCAGCTTGGACTTCCCAGGGGTATACGAGCAGTACGTC.

This clonotype has just a few counts. V gene TRBV7-9 combines with J gene TRBJ1-1; D is unresolved. CDR3 length: 16 amino acids. V was pared by 1 base and J by 3 bases, with 15 bases between. Germline CDR1 reads SEHNR; CDR2 reads FQNEAQ (reference sequence). The CDR3 region is CASSLEIGGSDTEAFF. CDR3 nucleotides: TGTGCCAGCAGCTTAGAAATAGGTGGGAGTGACACTGAAGCTTTCTTT.

This chain joins TRBV7-9 and TRBJ1-5, with TRBD1 identical over 7 bases. CDR1 SEHNR and CDR2 FQNEAQ come from the germline V gene (reference sequence). The CDR3 is 14 amino acids. The ends lost 4 bases at V and 7 bases at J; junction bases unmatched: 7. The CDR3 bases are TGTGCCAGCAGCTCCGGACAGGTGACGCAGCCCCAGCATTTT. Protein sequence: CASSSGQVTQPQHF.

The rearrangement joins TRBV20-1 to TRBJ2-7, with D perhaps TRBD2 (5 bases). The CDR3 contains 14 residues. CDR1 DFQATT and CDR2 SNEGSKA come from the germline V gene (reference sequence). V was trimmed by 6 bases and J by 4 bases, leaving 19 bases between them. The CDR3 spells CSAAAGVLNYEQYV. CDR3 nucleotide sequence: TGCAGTGCCGCGGCCGGGGTATTAAATTACGAGCAGTACGTC.

This clonotype came up many times. The rearrangement links TRBV4-3 to TRBJ1-1; 9 bases are a match to TRBD1. CDR1 and CDR2 (germline): LGHNA, YSLEER. CDR3 length: 17 residues. The V and J ends lost 1 base and 1 base, in that order; junction bases with no gene match: 7. The CDR3 is CASSQVGTGRRNTEAFF. CDR3 nucleotides: TGCGCCAGCAGCCAAGTGGGGACAGGGCGGAGGAACACTGAAGCTTTCTTT.

The genes are TRBV5-6 and TRBJ1-6; 9 bases map to TRBD1. Germline-derived CDR1 and CDR2 are SGHDT and YYEEEE. The V and J ends lost 4 bases and 9 bases, in that order; junction bases with no gene match: 8. The CDR3 sequence is 15 residues long. CDR3 nucleotides: TGTGCCAGCAGCCTGCGGACAGGGGTAGGTTCACCCCTCCACTTT. Amino acid sequence: CASSLRTGVGSPLHF.

V is TRBV6-5 and J is TRBJ1-3; D remains ambiguous. The length of the CDR3 is 16 residues. CDR1 and CDR2 from the germline V gene are MNHEY and SVGAGI. V shed 0 bases and J shed 2 bases, with 11 bases lying between them. The CDR3 DNA reads as TGTGCCAGCAGTTACTCGATATCCGGGGCTGGAAACACCATATATTTT. Translation: CASSYSISGAGNTIYF.

This rearrangement joins TRBV4-2 to TRBJ2-1; 9 bases are shared with TRBD2. This CDR3 is built from 19 residues. V was pared by 0 bases and J by 2 bases, with 11 bases of the junction left unmatched. Per germline, CDR1 LGHNA and CDR2 YNFKEQ. CDR3 bases: TGTGCCAGCAGCCAAGAGTTCAGCGGGGGGCTCCTGCCCTACAATGAGCAGTTCTTC. Protein product: CASSQEFSGGLLPYNEQFF.

This clonotype has a handful of counts. This rearrangement joins TRBV6-2 or TRBV6-3 to TRBJ1-3; D unclear. V was cut by 8 bases and J by 0 bases, with 14 bases left in between. Germline CDR1 and CDR2: MNHEY and SVGEGT. The CDR3 covers 15 residues. The CDR3 protein is CASGRRRSSGNTIYF. The CDR3 bases are TGTGCCAGCGGGCGGAGGAGATCCTCTGGAAACACCATATATTTT.

J is TRBJ2-6 and V is TRBV5-1; TRBD1 matches 9 bases. Per the germline V gene, CDR1 is SGHRS and CDR2 is YFSETQ. The J segment lost 2 bases and the V segment lost 3 bases, leaving 6 bases of the junction unmatched. The CDR3 sequence is 17 residues long. In DNA, the CDR3 is TGCGCCAGCAGCTCTACAGGGGGCCTGGCTGGGGCCAACGTCCTGACTTTC. Protein sequence: CASSSTGGLAGANVLTF.

This clonotype has a handful of counts. The rearrangement links TRBV11-1 to TRBJ2-2; D tentatively fits TRBD1 or TRBD2 (6 bases each). V lost 1 base to trimming and J lost 3 bases, with 9 bases between them. Germline CDR1 reads SGHAT; CDR2 reads FQDESV (reference sequence). The CDR3 length is 15 residues. CDR3 sequence: CASSLGRGYTGELFF. The CDR3 DNA reads TGTGCCAGCAGCTTAGGGAGGGGGTACACCGGGGAGCTGTTTTTT.

There are a few counts of this clonotype. J is TRBJ1-5 and V is TRBV27; 7 bases align to TRBD1. After removal of 5 bases from V and 4 bases from J, the junction contained 5 bases not matched to a gene. Germline lookup yields CDR1 MNHEY and CDR2 SMNVEV (reference sequence). CDR3 size: 14 residues. CDR3 region: CASSTQGFNQPQHF. CDR3 DNA: TGTGCCAGCAGTACACAGGGGTTTAATCAGCCCCAGCATTTT.

This clonotype has only a few counts. The V and J genes are TRBV19 and TRBJ2-4; D is undetermined. CDR1 and CDR2 from the germline V gene are LNHDA and SQIVND (reference sequence). CDR3 length: 14 amino acids. V gave up 3 bases and J gave up 0 bases, with 6 bases separating them. The CDR3 bases are TGTGCCAGTAGTATGTTAGGAGCCAAAAACATTCAGTACTTC. It yields the protein CASSMLGAKNIQYF.

In this sample, this clonotype turned up many times. V is TRBV5-6 and J is TRBJ2-5; D is uncertain. Trimming left V 3 bases short and J 2 bases short, with 8 bases between. The CDR3 runs to 13 residues. Germline CDR1 and CDR2: SGHDT and YYEEEE. The CDR3 DNA reads TGTGCCAGCAGCTCCCTAGTACAAGAGACCCAGTACTTC. It translates to CASSSLVQETQYF.

CDR3 sequence reads: CASSFSAFGGYTF. CDR3 bases: TGTGCCAGCAGTTTCTCTGCTTTCGGGGGCTACACCTTC. The chain uses TRBV27 and TRBJ1-2; no reliable D call. In germline, CDR1 is MNHEY, CDR2 SMNVEV (reference sequence). The CDR3 is 13 residues long. Trimming pared 3 bases from V and 8 bases from J, leaving 13 bases between.

This clonotype has ten or more counts. This rearrangement joins TRBV5-5 to TRBJ2-1, with 8 bases lining up with TRBD2. This CDR3 has 15 amino acids. Germline CDR1 SGHKS, CDR2 YYEKEE (reference sequence). V was clipped by 5 bases and J by 4 bases; unmatched bases: 8. The CDR3 DNA follows: TGTGCCAGCAGACTCGCGGGGGGACGGTACAATGAGCAGTTCTTC. Encoded protein: CASRLAGGRYNEQFF. Drawing the rest from reference TRBV5-5 and TRBJ2-1, the complete variable domain is DAGVTQSPTHLIKTRGQQVTLRCSPISGHKSVSWYQQVLGQGPQFIFQYYEKEERGRGNFPDRFSARQFPNYSSELNVNALLLGDSALYLCASRLAGGRYNEQFFGPGTRLTVL.

CDR3 region: CASSERGGADTQYF. As DNA, the CDR3 is TGTGCCAGCAGTGAACGAGGGGGGGCAGATACGCAGTATTTT. The chain recombines TRBV6-1 with TRBJ2-3, with D tentatively TRBD2 (7 bases). Looked up from germline, CDR1 is MNHNS and CDR2 is SASEGT. The CDR3 is made up of 14 amino acids. V was clipped by 2 bases and J by 4 bases, with 10 bases between them.

This clonotype occurred many times. This sequence joins TRBV5-1 and TRBJ2-5; 9 bases agree with TRBD1. CDR3 size: 15 residues. Trimming took 4 bases from V and 5 from J; bases not matched to a gene: 9. Germline loops: CDR1 SGHRS, CDR2 YFSETQ. Here the CDR3 DNA reads TGCGCCAGCAGCACCGGACAGGGGTATTCGGAGACCCAGTACTTC. Its protein product is CASSTGQGYSETQYF.

This clonotype was seen a few times. The gene calls are TRBV9 and TRBJ2-7; TRBD2 agrees at 8 bases. The CDR3 has 16 residues. The germline V gene encodes CDR1 SGDLS and CDR2 YYNGEE. After removal of 3 bases from V and 7 bases from J, the junction contained 15 bases not matched to a gene. CDR3 nucleotide sequence: TGTGCCAGCAGCGGGGGGACCGGGACTAGTTATGATGAGCAGTACTTC. Amino acids: CASSGGTGTSYDEQYF.

This clonotype has just a few counts. The V and J genes are TRBV7-9 and TRBJ2-1; possible D gene TRBD1, 6 bases. Germline V gives CDR1 SEHNR, CDR2 FQNEAQ (reference sequence). This CDR3 is 12 amino acids long. The V gene lost 6 bases and the J gene lost 6 bases, with 9 bases spanning the gap. CDR3 in DNA: TGTGCCAGCAGGACAGGTAGCAATGAGCAGTTCTTC. The encoded protein is CASRTGSNEQFF.

In this sample, this clonotype turned up a few times. J is TRBJ1-6 and V is TRBV9, with unresolved D. Germline V CDR1 and CDR2: SGDLS, YYNGEE. The V and J ends lost 2 bases and 2 bases respectively, with 17 bases between them. The CDR3 length is 18 residues. The CDR3, as DNA: TGTGCCAGCAGCGTGGATTGGGCCGGAGGGCCCTATAATTCACCCCTCCACTTT. It encodes CASSVDWAGGPYNSPLHF.

This chain joins TRBV12-3 or TRBV12-4 and TRBJ1-1, with TRBD1 as a possible D gene (5 bases). The CDR3 sequence is 11 residues long. V was pared by 5 bases and J by 8 bases, with 9 bases between. The CDR3 here is CASSIRGEAFF. CDR3 sequence (DNA): TGTGCCAGCAGTATAAGGGGAGAAGCTTTCTTT.

The chain recombines TRBV7-6 with TRBJ1-2; TRBD1 might be the D (5 bases). Trimming stripped 5 bases from V and 5 bases from J, with 15 bases between. Germline lookup yields CDR1 SGHVS and CDR2 FNYEAQ. The CDR3 is 14 residues long. The CDR3 DNA reads as TGTGCCAGCAGCCGAGGCGGGACGGAATATGGCTACACCTTC. It encodes CASSRGGTEYGYTF.

The chain uses TRBV6-2 or TRBV6-3 and TRBJ2-1, with a tentative D call TRBD1 (5 bases). The ends were cut back, 8 bases at V and 5 bases at J, with 10 bases in the middle. This CDR3 region has 12 residues. In germline, CDR1 is MNHEY, CDR2 SVGEGT. The CDR3 spells CASGNRHNEQFF. The DNA for the CDR3 is TGTGCCAGCGGTAACAGGCACAATGAGCAGTTCTTC.

CDR3 coding DNA: TGTGCCAGCAGCTCGACAGGGGAGGCAGGCGGAAACACCATATATTTT. This encodes CASSSTGEAGGNTIYF. The V and J genes are TRBV7-2 and TRBJ1-3, with TRBD1 matching over 8 bases. Germline CDR1 SGHTA, CDR2 FQGNSA. The CDR3 spans 16 residues. The V and J ends lost 4 bases and 4 bases, in that order; junction bases with no gene match: 9.

This clonotype was counted only a few times. The chain is built from TRBV5-1 and TRBJ2-5; 9 positions match TRBD2. The V segment lost 4 bases and the J segment 5 bases; nucleotides outside the gene matches: 6. The CDR3 spans 14 residues. Germline V gene data show CDR1 as SGHRS and CDR2 as YFSETQ. The CDR3 nucleotides are TGCGCCAGCAGCGGGACTAGCTCGGGGGAGACCCAGTACTTC. Encoded protein: CASSGTSSGETQYF. The full variable domain, in which reference TRBV5-1 and TRBJ2-5 provide the parts outside the CDR3, is KAGVTQTPRYLIKTRGQQVTLSCSPISGHRSVSWYQQTPGQGLQFLFEYFSETQRNKGNFPGRFSGRQFSNSRSEMNVSTLELGDSALYLCASSGTSSGETQYFGPGTRLLVL.

At least ten counts were recorded for this clonotype. V gene TRBV7-9 combines with J gene TRBJ1-6, with D perhaps matching TRBD1 (5 bases). The CDR3 sequence is 16 residues long. Germline V gene lookup returns CDR1 SEHNR and CDR2 FQNEAQ (reference sequence). V was clipped by 5 bases and J by 5 bases, with 16 bases between them. CDR3 DNA sequence: TGTGCCAGCAGCCCCCCTGGAGTGGGACATAATTCACCCCTCCACTTT. Residues: CASSPPGVGHNSPLHF.

The chain uses TRBV4-3 and TRBJ2-3, with D tentatively TRBD1 or TRBD2 (5 bases each). The V gene's germline CDR1 is LGHNA and CDR2 YSLEER. The ends were cut back, 0 bases at V and 8 bases at J, with 12 bases in the middle. The CDR3 sequence is 14 residues long. Here the CDR3 reads CASSQDGGIGTQYF. CDR3 DNA sequence: TGCGCCAGCAGCCAAGATGGGGGAATAGGTACGCAGTATTTT.

This clonotype showed up just a few times. The chain carries TRBV2 and TRBJ2-2; 9 nucleotides line up with TRBD2. Germline V gene sequence: CDR1 SNHLY, CDR2 FYNNEI. V gave up 11 bases and J gave up 7 bases; unmatched junction bases: 23. This CDR3 spans 18 amino acids. The CDR3 coding sequence is TGTGCCTGCTGTGCCGCGACTTTGCGGGGGGGCCTCGGCGGGGAGCTGTTTTTT. It yields the protein CACCAATLRGGLGGELFF.

In its sample, this clonotype was seen a few times. The chain links TRBV5-5 to TRBJ2-5; D is possibly TRBD2 (6 bases). Between the trimmed V and J ends, which lost 0 bases and 4 bases, there was a span of 16 bases. This CDR3 comprises 16 residues. Germline assignment: CDR1 SGHKS and CDR2 YYEKEE (reference sequence). The CDR3 is CASSLGGLIEGETQYF. CDR3 nucleotides: TGTGCCAGCAGCTTGGGGGGACTCATCGAGGGAGAGACCCAGTACTTC.

The gene calls are TRBV5-1 and TRBJ2-6; D is unresolved. Trimming shortened V by 0 bases and J by 0 bases, and 10 bases separated the two germline ends. CDR1 is SGHRS and CDR2 is YFSETQ in the germline V gene. The length of the CDR3 is 17 residues. The CDR3 here is CASSLEVGPSGANVLTF. CDR3 in DNA: TGCGCCAGCAGCTTGGAGGTCGGCCCCTCTGGGGCCAACGTCCTGACTTTC.